This T cell receptor beta chain was found in a study of shared clonotypes between healthy human individuals. Looking at the study overall: A couple of female and three male donors aged 18 to 49 were enrolled. Each donor's CD8 memory used one plate, CD8 naive two, each CD4 subset three.

Study-level findings and limits: All-four-donor shared clonotypes had higher generation probabilities than non-shared clonotypes did.

CDR3 size: 14 residues. The V gene end was trimmed by 7 bases and the J gene end by 4 bases; junction bases not matched to a gene: 9. Germline lookup yields CDR1 MDHEN and CDR2 SYDVKM. Comment on this clone: Antigen unknown.

Here immunoSEQ multiplex PCR was the method, and the copy in TCRdb shows in-frame clones only, minus some. Among roughly 86,000 clones listed, 60% to 75% were seen once. The receptor was isolated from a man aged 25 to 40 in good health. The specimen was memory CD8+ T cells sorted from blood. Subset of the sample: CD45RO+ cells pooled with CCR7-negative TemRA cells. The chain employs TRBV28 and TRBJ2-5, with TRBD2 matching over 7 bases. As DNA, the CDR3 is TGTGCCAGCACCTTAATCCCGGGGGGAGAGACCCAGTACTTC. Residues: CASTLIPGGETQYF.